This is a list of T cell receptor beta chains from one sample in a study of cytomegalovirus exposure and HLA in healthy donors. The assay was immunoSEQ multiplex PCR, and TCRdb's table has in-frame clones only and misses some. In the table there are tens of thousands of clones, under 80% of which are singletons. The sequenced material came from PBMCs. These receptors all stem from a male donor in good health and CMV-seropositive. Each CDR3 is given with its conserved first and last residue. The order of the fields is clone size, D gene, J gene, V gene, CDR3 DNA, CDR3 protein. The D gene is left open where the match is weak. Size is omitted from some rows. Given values are once, few, many or a class for expanded clones.

clone size: NA; D gene: NA; J gene: TRBJ2-7; V gene: TRBV27; CDR3 DNA: TGTGCCAGCAGACTGGCGGGGGCCGGAGGGTCCGAGCAGTACTTC; CDR3 protein: CASRLAGAGGSEQYF
clone size: NA; D gene: TRBD1; J gene: TRBJ2-7; V gene: TRBV18; CDR3 DNA: TGTGCCAGCTCACCACCACGCACAGGGGACTACGAGCAGTACTTC; CDR3 protein: CASSPPRTGDYEQYF
clone size: NA; D gene: TRBD2; J gene: TRBJ2-3; V gene: TRBV7-9; CDR3 DNA: TGTGCCAGCAGCTGGCGGACTAGCGGGAGTGGTAGGAGCACAGATACGCAGTATTTT; CDR3 protein: CASSWRTSGSGRSTDTQYF
clone size: few; D gene: TRBD1; J gene: TRBJ1-5; V gene: TRBV6-6; CDR3 DNA: TGTGCCAGCAGTTTCTACGGGACAGGGCTTGTGCAGCCCCAGCATTTT; CDR3 protein: CASSFYGTGLVQPQHF
clone size: NA; D gene: NA; J gene: TRBJ1-6; V gene: TRBV27; CDR3 DNA: TGTGCCAGCAGTTTTGGGCCCACTGGTTCACCCCTCCACTTT; CDR3 protein: CASSFGPTGSPLHF
clone size: NA; D gene: TRBD1; J gene: TRBJ1-5; V gene: TRBV15; CDR3 DNA: TGTGCCACCAGCAGTACCGGGACAGGGGGTCAGCCCCAGCATTTT; CDR3 protein: CATSSTGTGGQPQHF
clone size: NA; D gene: NA; J gene: TRBJ2-1; V gene: TRBV11-2; CDR3 DNA: TGTGCCAGCATACGGGACACCGGGCGCTCCTACAATGAGCAGTTCTTC; CDR3 protein: CASIRDTGRSYNEQFF
clone size: NA; D gene: NA; J gene: TRBJ2-3; V gene: TRBV5-1; CDR3 DNA: TGCGCCAGCAGCTTGGGTGTGGGAGGCTTCACAGATACGCAGTATTTT; CDR3 protein: CASSLGVGGFTDTQYF
clone size: NA; D gene: NA; J gene: TRBJ1-3; V gene: TRBV5-4; CDR3 DNA: TGTGCCAGCAGCTTGGAGAGGGTCGGAAACACCATATATTTT; CDR3 protein: CASSLERVGNTIYF
clone size: NA; D gene: NA; J gene: TRBJ1-4; V gene: TRBV18; CDR3 DNA: TGTGCCAGCTCGTCCGGGACACAAAAACTGTTTTTT; CDR3 protein: CASSSGTQKLFF
clone size: NA; D gene: NA; J gene: TRBJ2-1; V gene: TRBV5-4; CDR3 DNA: TGTGCCAGCAGCTTGGGGCGGGGGCTATCCTACAATGAGCAGTTCTTC; CDR3 protein: CASSLGRGLSYNEQFF
clone size: NA; D gene: NA; J gene: TRBJ1-5; V gene: TRBV7-9; CDR3 DNA: TGTGCCAGCAGCTCCGACATTTATCAGCCCCAGCATTTT; CDR3 protein: CASSSDIYQPQHF
clone size: few; D gene: NA; J gene: TRBJ1-4; V gene: TRBV6-5; CDR3 DNA: TGTGCCAGCAGTTACGAGGGAATTAATGAAAAACTGTTTTTT; CDR3 protein: CASSYEGINEKLFF
clone size: NA; D gene: TRBD1; J gene: TRBJ1-5; V gene: TRBV27; CDR3 DNA: TGTGCCAGCAGTTCTGGGACAGGGTACAATCAGCCCCAGCATTTT; CDR3 protein: CASSSGTGYNQPQHF
clone size: NA; D gene: NA; J gene: TRBJ2-1; V gene: TRBV6-5; CDR3 DNA: TGTGCCAGCACCTTTCCCTCCTACAATGAGCAGTTCTTC; CDR3 protein: CASTFPSYNEQFF
clone size: NA; D gene: NA; J gene: TRBJ2-2; V gene: TRBV5-4; CDR3 DNA: TGTGCCAGCAGCGATGAGGTGGTAGTGAAGAACACCGGGGAGCTGTTTTTT; CDR3 protein: CASSDEVVVKNTGELFF